The present T cell receptor (beta chain) was sequenced within a study of blood T cell repertoires in COVID-19 (dated by TCRdb to 2019 to 2021). Study-wide context: Samples from collaborators originated in the United States, Italy and Spain and spanned both the acute and convalescent phases of COVID-19. A de-identified subject ID, COVID-19 status, age in years and sex were almost always included in the sample metadata. The prospective study material was composed of cDNA or gDNA derived from T cells, B-cell-depleted T cells, or PBMCs. Where available, HLA class I and class II types were obtained from metadata supplied by the sample provider rather than from assay-based typing. The repertoires were released in a freely available public database intended as a resource for research on the immune response to SARS-CoV-2. The dataset comprised deeply sampled blood TCRbeta repertoires from subjects exposed to, actively infected with, or recovered from COVID-19. The samples were drawn from two sources: the first 160 participants of the ongoing ImmuneRACE study, and some 1,300 subjects contributed by 6 global collaborators.

The immunoSEQ Assay, a bias-controlled multiplex PCR, was used to amplify TCRbeta CDR3 regions from genomic DNA. The paper's processing steps were these. Within the assay, amplification of reference gene primers was used to estimate how many nucleated cells each sample contained. To quantify the absolute abundance of each unique TCRbeta CDR3 rearrangement, sequence reads were collapsed and filtered. For each sample, productive Simpson clonality was calculated as the square root of Simpson's diversity index across productive rearrangements. Entries here come from immuneACCESS through TCRdb and include only in-frame sequences with V and J called. Some clones fail to appear in such tables; in the studies checked, an unresolved V gene covers under half of the shortfall, and the cause of the remainder is unknown. That table gives V, J and clone size, and the DNA gave D and trimming. Counted in this sample were some 390,000 clones; more than 70% of them appeared once. The ten largest make up about 2.3% of the sample.

Regarding this clone: The clone's antigen remains unknown. No much larger clone is present one base from it, and per-base qualities are unavailable.

In Seattle, one collaborating source enrolled patients while the infection was active and tracked those patients longitudinally over the course of disease. Collaborating institutions collected whole blood in K2EDTA tubes following their own protocols. For TCRbeta analysis, collaborator samples were shipped as frozen whole blood, as isolated PBMCs, or as DNA extracted from either sample type. From a lookup of the germline V gene, CDR1 and CDR2 are MNHNS and SASEGT. The CDR3, from cysteine to phenylalanine, totals 16 residues. The kept DNA is CDR3 alone, 48 bases in frame from the first base. V sheds 3 bases and J sheds 2 bases, leaving 16 bases between their ends. Study-wide findings and limitations: The amount of clinical and demographic metadata varied by source and participant and was provided uncurated.

The sequence came from a woman aged 60-75 years with COVID-19, enrolled during active disease. The rearrangement combines TRBV6-1 with TRBJ1-1; the D gene lacks a confident call. The sequencing input was peripheral blood. The DNA sequence reads TGTGCCAGCAGTGAGCCCCTGAGGGTTAAAAACACTGAAGCTTTCTTT. It encodes CASSEPLRVKNTEAFF.